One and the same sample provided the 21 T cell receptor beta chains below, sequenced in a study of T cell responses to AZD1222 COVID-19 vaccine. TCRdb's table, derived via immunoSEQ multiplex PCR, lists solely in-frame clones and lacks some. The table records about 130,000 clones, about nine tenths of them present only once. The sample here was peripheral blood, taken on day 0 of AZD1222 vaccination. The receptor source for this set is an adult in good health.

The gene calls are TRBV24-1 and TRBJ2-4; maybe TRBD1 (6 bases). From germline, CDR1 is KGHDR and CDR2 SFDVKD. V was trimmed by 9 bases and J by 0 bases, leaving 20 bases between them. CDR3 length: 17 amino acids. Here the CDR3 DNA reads TGTGCCACCCCCATCGGGCAGGGGAAACTAGCCAAAAACATTCAGTACTTC. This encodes CATPIGQGKLAKNIQYF.

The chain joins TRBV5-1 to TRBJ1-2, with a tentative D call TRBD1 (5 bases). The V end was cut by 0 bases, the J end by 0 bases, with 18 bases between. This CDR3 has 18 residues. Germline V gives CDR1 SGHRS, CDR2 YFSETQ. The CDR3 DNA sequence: TGCGCCAGCAGCTTGGAATACCCGGGGGTTTCCGCTAACTATGGCTACACCTTC. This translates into CASSLEYPGVSANYGYTF. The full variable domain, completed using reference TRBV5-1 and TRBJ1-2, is KAGVTQTPRYLIKTRGQQVTLSCSPISGHRSVSWYQQTPGQGLQFLFEYFSETQRNKGNFPGRFSGRQFSNSRSEMNVSTLELGDSALYLCASSLEYPGVSANYGYTFGSGTRLTVV.

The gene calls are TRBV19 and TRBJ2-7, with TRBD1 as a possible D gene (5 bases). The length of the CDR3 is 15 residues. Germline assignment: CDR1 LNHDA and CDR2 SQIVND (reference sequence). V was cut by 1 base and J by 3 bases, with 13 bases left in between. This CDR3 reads CASSIGDRTLYEQYF. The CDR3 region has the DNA TGTGCCAGTAGTATAGGAGACAGAACCCTCTACGAGCAGTACTTC.

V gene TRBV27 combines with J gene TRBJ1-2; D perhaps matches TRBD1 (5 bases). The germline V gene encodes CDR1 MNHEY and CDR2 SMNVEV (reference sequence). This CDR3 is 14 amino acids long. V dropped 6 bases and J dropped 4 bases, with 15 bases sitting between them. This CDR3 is CASSAGGVGYGYTF. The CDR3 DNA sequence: TGTGCCAGCAGCGCGGGAGGGGTAGGCTATGGCTACACCTTC.

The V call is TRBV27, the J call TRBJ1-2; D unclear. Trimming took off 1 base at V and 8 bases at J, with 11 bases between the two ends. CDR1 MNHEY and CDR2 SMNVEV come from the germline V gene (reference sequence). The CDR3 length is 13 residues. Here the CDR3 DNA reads TGTGCCAGCAGTTTATTGGGCACTGGGGGCTACACCTTC. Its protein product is CASSLLGTGGYTF.

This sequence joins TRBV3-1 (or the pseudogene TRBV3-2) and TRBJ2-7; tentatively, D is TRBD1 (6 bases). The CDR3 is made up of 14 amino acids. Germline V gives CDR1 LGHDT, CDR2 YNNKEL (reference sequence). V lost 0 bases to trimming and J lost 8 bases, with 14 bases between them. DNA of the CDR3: TGTGCCAGCAGCCAAGATAGGACAGTGTTGAAGCAGTACTTC. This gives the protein CASSQDRTVLKQYF.

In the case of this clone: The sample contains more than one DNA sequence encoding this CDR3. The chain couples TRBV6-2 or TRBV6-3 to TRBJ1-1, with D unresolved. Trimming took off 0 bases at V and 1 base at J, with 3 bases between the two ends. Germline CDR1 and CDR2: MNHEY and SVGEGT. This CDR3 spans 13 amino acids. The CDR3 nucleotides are TGTGCCAGCAGTTACTCGAGGAACACTGAAGCTTTCTTT. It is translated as CASSYSRNTEAFF.

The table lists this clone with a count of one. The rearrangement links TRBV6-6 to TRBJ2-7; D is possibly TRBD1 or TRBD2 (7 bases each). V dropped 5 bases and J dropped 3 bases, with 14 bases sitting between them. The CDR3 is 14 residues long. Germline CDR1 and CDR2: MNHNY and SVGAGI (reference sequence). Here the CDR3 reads CASSHQGGLYEQYF. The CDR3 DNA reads TGTGCCAGCAGTCATCAGGGGGGGCTCTACGAGCAGTACTTC.

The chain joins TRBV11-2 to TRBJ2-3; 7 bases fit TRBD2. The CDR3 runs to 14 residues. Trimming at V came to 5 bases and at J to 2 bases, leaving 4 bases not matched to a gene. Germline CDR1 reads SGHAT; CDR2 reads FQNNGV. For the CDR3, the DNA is TGTGCCAGCAGCCTTAGCGGGCACACAGATACGCAGTATTTT. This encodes CASSLSGHTDTQYF.

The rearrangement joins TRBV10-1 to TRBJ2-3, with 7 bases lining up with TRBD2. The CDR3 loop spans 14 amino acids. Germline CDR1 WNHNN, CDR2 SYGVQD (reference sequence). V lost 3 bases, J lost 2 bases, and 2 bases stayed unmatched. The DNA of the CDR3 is TGCGCCAGCAGTGACGGGGGGACCACAGATACGCAGTATTTT. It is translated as CASSDGGTTDTQYF.

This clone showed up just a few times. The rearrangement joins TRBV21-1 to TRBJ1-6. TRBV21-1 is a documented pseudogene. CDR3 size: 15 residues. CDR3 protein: CASRPPGPGGAPLHF. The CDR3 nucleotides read TGTGCCAGCCGCCCCCCCGGACCGGGGGGCGCACCCCTCCACTTT.

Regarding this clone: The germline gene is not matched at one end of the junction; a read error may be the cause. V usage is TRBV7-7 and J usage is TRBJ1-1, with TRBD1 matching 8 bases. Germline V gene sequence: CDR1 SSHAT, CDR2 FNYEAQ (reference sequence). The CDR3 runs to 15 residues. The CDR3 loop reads CASSPWTGLNTEAFF. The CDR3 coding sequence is TGTGCTAGCAGCCCCTGGACAGGGCTGAACACTGAAGCTTTCTTT.

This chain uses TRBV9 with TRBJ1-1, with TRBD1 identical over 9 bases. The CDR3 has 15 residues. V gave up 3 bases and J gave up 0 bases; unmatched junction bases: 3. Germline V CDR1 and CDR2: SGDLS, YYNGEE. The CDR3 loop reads CASSAGQGMNTEAFF. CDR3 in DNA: TGTGCCAGCAGCGCCGGACAGGGGATGAACACTGAAGCTTTCTTT.

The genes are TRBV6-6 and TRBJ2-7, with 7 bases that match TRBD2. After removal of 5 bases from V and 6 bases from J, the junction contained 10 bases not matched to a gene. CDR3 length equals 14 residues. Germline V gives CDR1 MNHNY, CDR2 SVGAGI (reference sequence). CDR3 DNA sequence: TGTGCCAGCAGTCCGAGGGGAGGGCTGGGCGAGCAGTACTTC. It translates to CASSPRGGLGEQYF.

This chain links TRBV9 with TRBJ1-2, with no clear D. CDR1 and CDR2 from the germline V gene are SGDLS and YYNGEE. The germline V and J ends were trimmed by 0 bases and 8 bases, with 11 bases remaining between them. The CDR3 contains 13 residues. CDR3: CASSVGSFGGYTF. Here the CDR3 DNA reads TGTGCCAGCAGCGTAGGGAGTTTCGGAGGCTACACCTTC.

The CDR3, as DNA: TGTGCCAGCAGCGAGGACAGCTATTCCTACGAGCAGTACTTC. This encodes CASSEDSYSYEQYF. The chain carries TRBV7-9 and TRBJ2-7, with a weak D call TRBD1 (6 bases). Germline values: CDR1 SEHNR, CDR2 FQNEAQ (reference sequence). The CDR3 is 14 residues long. V was shortened by 5 bases and J by 1 base, with 12 bases between the two germline ends.

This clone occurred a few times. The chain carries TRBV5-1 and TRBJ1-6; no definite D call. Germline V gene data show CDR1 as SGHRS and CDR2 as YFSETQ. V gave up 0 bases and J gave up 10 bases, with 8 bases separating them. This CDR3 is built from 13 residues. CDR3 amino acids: CASSLAGLSPLHF. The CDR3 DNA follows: TGCGCCAGCAGCTTGGCGGGTTTATCACCCCTCCACTTT.

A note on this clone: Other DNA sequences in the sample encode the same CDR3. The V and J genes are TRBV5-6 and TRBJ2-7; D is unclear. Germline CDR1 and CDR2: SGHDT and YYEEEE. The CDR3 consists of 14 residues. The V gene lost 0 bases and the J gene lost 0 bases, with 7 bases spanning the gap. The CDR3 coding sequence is TGTGCCAGCAGCTTGGGTGGCAGCTCCTACGAGCAGTACTTC. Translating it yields CASSLGGSSYEQYF.

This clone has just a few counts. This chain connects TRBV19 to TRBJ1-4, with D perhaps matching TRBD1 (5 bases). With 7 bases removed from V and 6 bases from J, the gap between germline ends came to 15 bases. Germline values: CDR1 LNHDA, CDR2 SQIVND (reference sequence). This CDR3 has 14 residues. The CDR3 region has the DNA TGTGCCAGTACCATGGGGGAATCCCATGAAAAACTGTTTTTT. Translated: CASTMGESHEKLFF.

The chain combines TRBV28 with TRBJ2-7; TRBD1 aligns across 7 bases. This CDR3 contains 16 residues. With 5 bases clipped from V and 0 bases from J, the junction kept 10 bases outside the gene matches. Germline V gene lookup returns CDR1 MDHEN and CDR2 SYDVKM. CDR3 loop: CASSEQQGFISYEQYF. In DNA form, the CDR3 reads TGTGCCAGCAGTGAGCAACAGGGGTTCATCTCCTACGAGCAGTACTTC.

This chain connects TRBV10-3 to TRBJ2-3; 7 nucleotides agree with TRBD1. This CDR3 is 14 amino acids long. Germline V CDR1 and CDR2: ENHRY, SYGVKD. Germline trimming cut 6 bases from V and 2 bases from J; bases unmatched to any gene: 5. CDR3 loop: CAIRRDSPTDTQYF. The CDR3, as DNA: TGTGCCATCAGGAGGGACAGCCCCACAGATACGCAGTATTTT.